The rows below give T cell receptor beta chains drawn from one sample of a study of graft-versus-host responses after intestinal transplantation. Antigens for these TCRs are unknown. Some clones are missing from TCRdb's copy, which holds only in-frame ones; the method was immunoSEQ multiplex PCR. The data hold roughly 64,000 clones, with 90% observed a single time. The sequencing used unstimulated CD8+ T cells sorted from spleen or lymph node cells, collected before transplant. All receptors come from a human donor who was the organ donor for an intestinal transplant. Both conserved end residues are part of each CDR3. The D gene is left open where the match is weak. Size values are once, few and many counts, or a class for expanded clones, and some rows have none.

TRBD1 few TRBJ1-1 TRBV6-1 CASREQQGGNTEAFF TGTGCCAGCAGGGAGCAACAGGGGGGGAACACTGAAGCTTTCTTT
NA NA TRBJ2-3 TRBV9 CASSPRDTYFTDTQYF TGTGCCAGCAGCCCCCGGGACACCTACTTCACAGATACGCAGTATTTT
NA NA TRBJ1-1 TRBV5-4 CASSSGPTGVDTEAFF TGTGCCAGCAGCTCGGGCCCGACAGGTGTGGACACTGAAGCTTTCTTT
TRBD1 NA TRBJ2-1 TRBV9 CASSPHLKGQGDNEQFF TGTGCCAGCAGCCCCCACTTGAAGGGACAGGGGGATAATGAGCAGTTCTTC
TRBD1 NA TRBJ1-5 TRBV28 CASSLETGGSNQPQHF TGTGCCAGCAGTTTAGAGACAGGGGGGAGCAATCAGCCCCAGCATTTT
TRBD2 NA TRBJ2-7 TRBV6-6 CASSRGGGGIEQYF TGTGCCAGCAGCCGAGGTGGGGGGGGGATCGAGCAGTACTTC
TRBD2 NA TRBJ2-7 TRBV30 CAWSDPGLANPYEQYF TGTGCCTGGAGTGATCCGGGACTAGCGAACCCCTACGAGCAGTACTTC
TRBD2 NA TRBJ2-3 TRBV19 CASSIGLAGETGTDTQYF TGTGCCAGTAGTATCGGACTAGCGGGAGAGACGGGCACAGATACGCAGTATTTT
TRBD1 once TRBJ2-1 TRBV15 CATSAPGGQDDEQFF TGTGCCACCAGCGCGCCAGGGGGTCAAGACGATGAGCAGTTCTTC
TRBD1 NA TRBJ2-7 TRBV30 CAWSTGGATYEQYF TGTGCCTGGAGCACAGGGGGCGCTACCTACGAGCAGTACTTC
TRBD2 NA TRBJ2-3 TRBV28 CASTSVSGSVDTQYF TGTGCCAGCACCTCTGTTAGCGGGAGTGTAGATACGCAGTATTTT
NA NA TRBJ2-1 TRBV30 CAWESSNEQFF TGTGCCTGGGAATCTAGCAATGAGCAGTTCTTC
NA NA TRBJ2-7 TRBV9 CASSPSIGGAYEQYF TGTGCCAGCAGCCCCTCCATAGGGGGAGCCTACGAGCAGTACTTC
NA NA TRBJ2-7 TRBV6-5 CSRAGALDSAYEQYF TGTTCACGGGCGGGGGCCCTGGACAGCGCCTACGAGCAGTACTTC
NA NA TRBJ2-3 TRBV10-3 CAISEEGTPDTQYF TGTGCCATCAGTGAGGAGGGAACCCCAGATACGCAGTATTTT
TRBD2 NA TRBJ2-3 TRBV7-9 CASSVEAAGATQYF TGTGCCAGCAGCGTCGAGGCGGCGGGAGCCACGCAGTATTTT
NA NA TRBJ2-3 TRBV13 CASSTHSTDTQYF TGTGCCAGCAGCACCCACTCGACAGATACGCAGTATTTT
TRBD2 NA TRBJ2-7 TRBV9 CASSVGRTSGRDGFYEQYF TGTGCCAGCAGCGTAGGTCGGACTAGCGGGAGAGACGGCTTCTACGAGCAGTACTTC
TRBD1 NA TRBJ2-7 TRBV9 CASSAGTGGYEQYF TGTGCCAGCAGCGCCGGGACAGGGGGCTACGAGCAGTACTTC
TRBD1 NA TRBJ2-1 TRBV15 CATSRNRDRVHNEQFF TGTGCCACCAGCAGAAACCGGGACAGGGTCCACAATGAGCAGTTCTTC
NA NA TRBJ1-1 TRBV14 CASSPGAEAFF TGTGCCAGCAGCCCCGGGGCTGAAGCTTTCTTT
NA few TRBJ2-7 TRBV10-3 CATRPAVSYEQYF TGTGCCACCCGGCCGGCGGTCTCCTACGAGCAGTACTTC
TRBD1 NA TRBJ1-1 TRBV28 CASSLRGQGRTTEAFF TGTGCCAGCAGTTTGCGGGGACAGGGCAGAACAACTGAAGCTTTCTTT
TRBD2 NA TRBJ2-1 TRBV4-3 CASSRYGTSSEQFF TGCGCCAGCAGCCGGTACGGGACTAGCAGTGAGCAGTTCTTC
NA NA TRBJ2-1 TRBV11-2 CASSPVGSDSYNEQFF TGTGCCAGCAGCCCGGTCGGTAGCGATTCCTACAATGAGCAGTTCTTC
NA few TRBJ2-7 TRBV4-1 CASSQEDRSYEQYF TGCGCCAGCAGCCAAGAGGACAGAAGCTACGAGCAGTACTTC
TRBD2 NA TRBJ2-3 TRBV2 CASSGTSGRAFGDTQYF TGTGCCAGCAGTGGGACTAGCGGGAGGGCTTTCGGAGATACGCAGTATTTT
NA NA TRBJ1-1 TRBV19 CASSIRQVGTEAFF TGTGCCAGTAGTATTAGACAGGTTGGAACTGAAGCTTTCTTT
NA NA TRBJ2-6 TRBV7-2 CASSYGTRYPSGANVLTF TGTGCCAGCAGCTACGGGACTCGCTATCCCTCTGGGGCCAACGTCCTGACTTTC
NA NA TRBJ1-1 TRBV28 CASSFSRGHHLNTEAFF TGTGCCAGCAGTTTTAGTAGGGGCCACCATTTGAACACTGAAGCTTTCTTT
TRBD1 NA TRBJ2-7 TRBV4-3 CASSQDRDRGYEQYF TGCGCCAGCAGCCAAGATCGAGACAGGGGTTACGAGCAGTACTTC
NA NA TRBJ1-2 TRBV5-1 CASSLAKGLPMYGYTF TGCGCCAGCAGCTTGGCCAAGGGGCTTCCTATGTATGGCTACACCTTC
TRBD2 NA TRBJ2-3 TRBV4-2 CASSHQRLAGADTQYF TGTGCCAGCAGCCACCAAAGACTAGCGGGAGCAGATACGCAGTATTTT
TRBD1 NA TRBJ1-4 TRBV28 CASSHRQGKEEKLFF TGTGCCAGCAGTCACCGACAGGGTAAAGAAGAAAAACTGTTTTTT
NA NA TRBJ2-7 TRBV6-6 CASSPPGEAGYEQYF TGTGCCAGCAGTCCCCCCGGGGAAGCCGGCTACGAGCAGTACTTC
TRBD1 NA TRBJ2-1 TRBV5-4 CAMEDRGMRNEQFF TGTGCCATGGAGGACAGGGGGATGAGGAATGAGCAGTTCTTC
NA once TRBJ1-4 TRBV4-1 CASSQGANGEKLFF TGCGCCAGCAGCCAGGGGGCAAACGGTGAAAAACTGTTTTTT
NA NA TRBJ1-1 TRBV9 CASLGGCTEAFF TGTGCCAGTCTGGGGGGGTGCACTGAAGCTTTCTTT
TRBD1 NA TRBJ1-1 TRBV13 CASSSAGGNTEAFF TGTGCCAGCAGCTCAGCAGGGGGTAACACTGAAGCTTTCTTT
NA once TRBJ1-4 TRBV10-3 CAISGTTGSNEKLFF TGTGCCATCAGCGGAACAACAGGGAGTAATGAAAAACTGTTTTTT
NA NA TRBJ1-3 TRBV28 CASSLVRGQSGNTIYF TGTGCCAGCAGTTTAGTGCGGGGGCAATCTGGAAACACCATATATTTT
NA NA TRBJ2-3 TRBV5-1 CASSSLLEQTQYF TGCGCCAGCAGTTCCTTACTAGAACAGACGCAGTATTTT
NA NA TRBJ1-1 TRBV15 CATSSPHGQTDTEAFF TGTGCCACCAGCAGTCCTCATGGACAGACGGACACTGAAGCTTTCTTT
TRBD1 NA TRBJ2-7 TRBV7-2 CASSLTTGGNYEQYF TGTGCCAGCAGCTTAACTACAGGGGGGAACTACGAGCAGTACTTC
TRBD2 NA TRBJ2-5 TRBV10-2 CAGGTSEIVETQYF TGCGCCGGAGGTACTAGCGAGATAGTAGAGACCCAGTACTTC
NA NA TRBJ2-7 TRBV19 CASSTRGRDEQYF TGTGCCAGTAGTACCCGGGGGAGAGACGAGCAGTACTTC